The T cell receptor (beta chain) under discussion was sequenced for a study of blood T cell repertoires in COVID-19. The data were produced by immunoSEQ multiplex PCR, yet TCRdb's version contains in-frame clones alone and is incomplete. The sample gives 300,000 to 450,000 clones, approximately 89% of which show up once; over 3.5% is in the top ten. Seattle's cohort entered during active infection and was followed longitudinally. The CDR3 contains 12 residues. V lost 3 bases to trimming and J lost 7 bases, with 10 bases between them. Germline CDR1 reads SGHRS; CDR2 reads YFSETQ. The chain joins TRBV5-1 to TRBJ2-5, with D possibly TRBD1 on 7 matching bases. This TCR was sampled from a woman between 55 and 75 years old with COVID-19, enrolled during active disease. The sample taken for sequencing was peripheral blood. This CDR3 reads CASSSQGGTQYF. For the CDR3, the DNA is TGCGCCAGCAGCTCCCAGGGGGGGACCCAGTACTTC.